Following are 18 T cell receptor beta chains from one sample sequenced in a study of cytomegalovirus exposure and HLA in healthy donors. The PCR employed 60 Vbeta primers together with 13 Jbeta primers. Profiling relied on immunoSEQ multiplex PCR, and the TCRdb table lists in-frame clones only, not all of them. The sample lists about 160,000 clones, roughly 87% occurring once. Material for sequencing was PBMCs. The receptors derive from a girl between 10 and 17 years old in good health and CMV-seropositive.

V gene TRBV19 combines with J gene TRBJ1-1; weak D call: TRBD1 (5 bases). This CDR3 contains 14 residues. V was cut by 8 bases and J by 7 bases, with 20 bases left in between. Germline values: CDR1 LNHDA, CDR2 SQIVND (reference sequence). As DNA, the CDR3 is TGTGCCAGTTTTAAATCGGGGCTAGCGCATGAAGCTTTCTTT. Its protein product is CASFKSGLAHEAFF. The full variable domain, rest sourced from reference TRBV19 and TRBJ1-1, is DGGITQSPKYLFRKEGQNVTLSCEQNLNHDAMYWYRQDPGQGLRLIYYSQIVNDFQKGDIAEGYSVSREKKESFPLTVTSAQKNPTAFYLCASFKSGLAHEAFFGQGTRLTVV.

As DNA, the CDR3 is TGCGCCAGCAGCCAGATACTAGTAGAGACCCAGTACTTC. Amino acid sequence: CASSQILVETQYF. This chain joins TRBV4-1 and TRBJ2-5, with D possibly matching TRBD2 (5 bases). This CDR3 spans 13 amino acids. Deletions cut 3 bases from V and 4 bases from J, with 9 bases between. From germline, CDR1 is MGHRA and CDR2 YSYEKL.

This clone was detected a few times. The gene calls are TRBV28 and TRBJ2-7, with a possible D match to TRBD2 (6 bases). The CDR3 spans 16 residues. Germline CDR1 reads MDHEN; CDR2 reads SYDVKM. V lost 5 bases, J lost 3 bases, and 20 bases lay in between. The CDR3 sequence: CASSPDPWGENYEQYF. CDR3 in DNA: TGTGCCAGCAGTCCTGACCCTTGGGGGGAGAACTACGAGCAGTACTTC.

This clone was seen a handful of times. The CDR3 sequence is CASRWGDTEAFF. The CDR3 nucleotides are TGTGCCAGCAGGTGGGGGGACACTGAAGCTTTCTTT. The rearrangement uses TRBV6-1 and TRBJ1-1; tentatively, D is TRBD1 (5 bases). Germline V gives CDR1 MNHNS, CDR2 SASEGT. This CDR3 is 12 amino acids long. The V end was cut by 6 bases, the J end by 3 bases, with 8 bases between.

This clone was found once. The CDR3 sequence is CASNKRGRNYGYTF. The CDR3 coding sequence is TGTGCCAGCAACAAAAGGGGCAGAAACTATGGCTACACCTTC. J is TRBJ1-2 and V is TRBV28; maybe TRBD1 (5 bases). The germline V gene has CDR1 MDHEN and CDR2 SYDVKM. The CDR3 has 14 residues. V shed 7 bases and J shed 2 bases, with 14 bases lying between them.

Only one count was recorded for this clone. The rearrangement links TRBV7-8 to TRBJ2-1, with 7 positions matching TRBD2. The V segment lost 4 bases and the J segment 6 bases; nucleotides outside the gene matches: 6. Germline V lookup: CDR1 SGHVS, CDR2 FQNEAQ. The CDR3 spans 14 residues. The CDR3 DNA sequence: TGTGCCAGCAGCTCGACTAGCCCCAGCAATGAGCAGTTCTTC. It codes for CASSSTSPSNEQFF.

The genes are TRBV27 and TRBJ2-1; D is perhaps TRBD2 (6 bases). CDR1 is MNHEY, CDR2 SMNVEV, per germline (reference sequence). Trimming removed 6 bases at V and 2 bases at J, with 17 bases between. The CDR3 totals 16 residues. The CDR3, as DNA: TGTGCCAGCAGGAAAATCGACGGGAGCCCCTACAATGAGCAGTTCTTC. Residues: CASRKIDGSPYNEQFF.

The chain has TRBV12-5 and TRBJ1-3, with D possibly TRBD1 on 5 matching bases. Trimming removed 4 bases from V and 0 bases from J, with 7 bases in between. The CDR3 is 14 residues long. Germline CDR1 reads LGHNT; CDR2 reads FRNRAP. The CDR3 DNA is TGTGCTAGTGGTTCTGACAGCTCTGGAAACACCATATATTTT. Amino acids: CASGSDSSGNTIYF.

The chain links TRBV28 to TRBJ1-5; 8 bases line up with TRBD1. Germline lookup yields CDR1 MDHEN and CDR2 SYDVKM. This CDR3 region has 15 residues. V was pared by 8 bases and J by 4 bases, with 10 bases of the junction left unmatched. The CDR3 DNA reads as TGTGCCAGCTGGGAAGACAGGGGTCCAAATCAGCCCCAGCATTTT. The encoded protein is CASWEDRGPNQPQHF.

V is TRBV13 and J is TRBJ2-3; 7 bases match TRBD1. The CDR3 is 16 residues long. The ends lost 0 bases at V and 1 base at J; junction bases unmatched: 4. The V gene's germline CDR1 is PRHDT and CDR2 FYEKMQ (reference sequence). CDR3 nucleotides: TGTGCCAGCAGCTTAGGAAACAGGGGAGGCACAGATACGCAGTATTTT. Amino acid sequence: CASSLGNRGGTDTQYF.

J is TRBJ2-3 and V is TRBV19, with TRBD1 identical over 8 bases. V lost 5 bases to trimming and J lost 5 bases; unmatched junction nucleotides: 6. Germline CDR1 LNHDA, CDR2 SQIVND (reference sequence). The CDR3 totals 14 residues. CDR3 DNA sequence: TGTGCCAGTAGTCGCAGGGGGCGCGGAGATACGCAGTATTTT. Residues: CASSRRGRGDTQYF.

The gene calls are TRBV4-2 and TRBJ2-1, with 10 bases matching TRBD2. Germline V lookup: CDR1 LGHNA, CDR2 YNFKEQ. The CDR3 contains 17 residues. With V trimmed by 0 bases and J by 2 bases, 4 bases remained unmatched. DNA for the CDR3: TGTGCCAGCAGCCAAGACGTAGCGGGAGGTCCCTACAATGAGCAGTTCTTC. This translates into CASSQDVAGGPYNEQFF.

This chain connects TRBV11-2 to TRBJ2-2; D is uncertain. Germline lookup yields CDR1 SGHAT and CDR2 FQNNGV. V was cut by 7 bases and J by 0 bases, with 15 bases left in between. The CDR3 is 16 amino acids. CDR3 protein: CASTSRMTSNTGELFF. The CDR3 bases are TGTGCCAGCACCTCGAGGATGACGTCGAACACCGGGGAGCTGTTTTTT.

The chain recombines TRBV19 with TRBJ1-2; no reliable D call. CDR3 size: 12 residues. The V end lost 5 bases, the J end lost 2 bases, and 6 bases lay between the germline ends. From germline, CDR1 is LNHDA and CDR2 SQIVND (reference sequence). CDR3 DNA sequence: TGTGCCAGTAGTGGTCGGAACTATGGCTACACCTTC. This codes for CASSGRNYGYTF.

V gene TRBV9 combines with J gene TRBJ1-1; perhaps TRBD1 as D (5 bases). CDR1 SGDLS and CDR2 YYNGEE come from the germline V gene. The CDR3 is made up of 15 amino acids. Trimming removed 0 bases from V and 2 bases from J, with 11 bases in between. The CDR3 DNA is TGTGCCAGCAGCGTAGTTTTGGGGGGAAACACTGAAGCTTTCTTT. Protein: CASSVVLGGNTEAFF.

The chain carries TRBV6-1 and TRBJ2-1; possibly TRBD2 for D (6 bases). The CDR3 is made up of 14 amino acids. Germline loops: CDR1 MNHNS, CDR2 SASEGT. V lost 3 bases and J lost 5, with 11 bases in between. The CDR3 DNA reads TGTGCCAGCAGTGACATGGGACTCAACAATGAGCAGTTCTTC. Translated, it gives CASSDMGLNNEQFF.

The chain couples TRBV28 to TRBJ2-3, with 10 bases identical to TRBD2. The germline V gene has CDR1 MDHEN and CDR2 SYDVKM. After removal of 1 base from V and 4 bases from J, the junction contained 8 bases not matched to a gene. The CDR3 extends over 17 amino acids. The CDR3 here is CASSLSPSGSPPDTQYF. Written as DNA, the CDR3 is TGTGCCAGCAGTTTATCGCCTAGCGGGAGTCCCCCAGATACGCAGTATTTT. Full variable domain (remainder filled in from reference TRBV28 and TRBJ2-3): DVKVTQSSRYLVKRTGEKVFLECVQDMDHENMFWYRQDPGLGLRLIYFSYDVKMKEKGDIPEGYSVSREKKERFSLILESASTNQTSMYLCASSLSPSGSPPDTQYFGPGTRLTVL.

This chain uses TRBV2 with TRBJ1-4; no firm D call. Per germline, CDR1 SNHLY and CDR2 FYNNEI. The CDR3 runs 15 residues. V was shortened by 6 bases and J by 8 bases, with 19 bases between the two germline ends. This CDR3 is CASSPDSEGGEKLFF. The CDR3 DNA sequence: TGTGCCAGCAGCCCCGACTCGGAAGGAGGGGAAAAACTGTTTTTT.